The 29 T cell receptor beta chains below were found in one sample sequenced in a study of patients and donors after allogeneic stem cell transplantation. TCRdb re-analysed the RT-PCR reads in MiXCR, keeping a single row per CDR3 protein. This sample has approximately 88,000 distinct CDR3 sequences, with 4% to 5% found just once. The material sequenced was blood, either unsorted or a sorted T cell fraction (not recorded which). These receptors all stem from a human donor who was either an allogeneic HSCT recipient or a stem cell or donor lymphocyte infusion donor (not recorded which). It is not recorded whose cells these are; they may come from a transplant donor.

This clonotype has ten or more counts. The V and J genes are TRBV11-3 and TRBJ2-3, with D possibly matching TRBD2 (5 bases). V was shortened by 1 base and J by 3 bases, with 5 bases between the two germline ends. The CDR3 has 13 residues. Germline-derived CDR1 and CDR2 are SGHNT and YENEEA. The CDR3 DNA sequence: TGTGCCAGCAGCTTAGGGGAGACAGATACGCAGTATTTT. Translating gives CASSLGETDTQYF.

This clonotype has a handful of counts. The rearrangement links TRBV6-1 to TRBJ2-2; D is unclear. V was trimmed by 11 bases and J by 5 bases, leaving 9 bases between them. The CDR3 is made up of 11 amino acids. CDR1 and CDR2 (germline): MNHNS, SASEGT. CDR3 residues: CAVGWTGELFF. The CDR3 region has the DNA TGTGCCGTGGGGTGGACCGGGGAGCTGTTTTTT.

The chain joins TRBV20-1 to TRBJ2-3; possibly TRBD2 for D (6 bases). The V gene's germline CDR1 is DFQATT and CDR2 SNEGSKA (reference sequence). CDR3 length equals 14 residues. The V end was cut by 3 bases, the J end by 0 bases, with 10 bases between. CDR3 amino acids: CSASGSRSTDTQYF. In DNA form, the CDR3 reads TGCAGTGCTAGCGGGAGTCGGAGCACAGATACGCAGTATTTT.

This clonotype was detected a few times. The genes are TRBV20-1 and TRBJ1-1; no reliable D call. V lost 7 bases, J lost 0 bases, and 12 bases lay in between. The length of the CDR3 is 13 residues. The germline V gene encodes CDR1 DFQATT and CDR2 SNEGSKA (reference sequence). The CDR3 spells CSGSQIMNTEAFF. The CDR3 DNA reads as TGCAGTGGGTCACAGATCATGAACACTGAAGCTTTCTTT.

The chain uses TRBV19 and TRBJ1-1; 7 nucleotides agree with TRBD1. The germline gives CDR1 LNHDA, CDR2 SQIVND (reference sequence). The ends lost 1 base at V and 2 bases at J; junction bases unmatched: 10. This CDR3 is built from 17 residues. This chain's CDR3 is CASSIGEDRTRNTEAFF. The DNA for the CDR3 is TGTGCCAGTAGTATAGGGGAGGACAGGACGCGCAACACTGAAGCTTTCTTT.

This clonotype was observed many times. This chain connects TRBV5-4 to TRBJ1-1; possibly TRBD1 for D (5 bases). Deletions cut 4 bases from V and 0 bases from J, with 13 bases between. Per germline, CDR1 SGHNT and CDR2 YYREEE (reference sequence). The CDR3 sequence is 15 residues long. The CDR3: CASSRRQPMNTEAFF. CDR3 sequence (DNA): TGTGCCAGCAGCAGAAGACAGCCGATGAACACTGAAGCTTTCTTT.

This clonotype was recorded at least ten times. The chain couples TRBV6-1 to TRBJ2-7; 7 bases fit TRBD1. V lost 11 bases to trimming and J lost 2 bases; unmatched junction nucleotides: 12. CDR1 MNHNS and CDR2 SASEGT come from the germline V gene. The CDR3 sequence is 14 residues long. This CDR3 reads CAAFRGQPPYEQYF. The CDR3 DNA reads TGTGCCGCATTCCGGGGACAGCCACCCTACGAGCAGTACTTC.

The chain has TRBV6-1 and TRBJ2-1; 10 bases agree with TRBD2. The CDR3 loop spans 15 amino acids. With 3 bases clipped from V and 3 bases from J, the junction kept 2 bases outside the gene matches. Germline V gives CDR1 MNHNS, CDR2 SASEGT. The CDR3, as DNA: TGTGCCAGCAGTGAGGGGACTAGCGACTACAATGAGCAGTTCTTC. Protein sequence: CASSEGTSDYNEQFF.

This clonotype was seen at least ten times. The chain carries TRBV11-2 and TRBJ2-2; D call uncertain. The CDR3 runs 17 residues. V was pared by 0 bases and J by 5 bases, with 16 bases between. CDR1 and CDR2 (germline): SGHAT, FQNNGV. The CDR3 is CASSLDRDEVLTGELFF. The CDR3 nucleotides read TGTGCCAGCAGCTTAGATCGAGACGAGGTTTTAACCGGGGAGCTGTTTTTT.

This clonotype has a count of ten or more. This chain joins TRBV5-1 and TRBJ1-1; D not resolved. Germline V gives CDR1 SGHRS, CDR2 YFSETQ. There are 14 residues in the CDR3. The ends were cut back, 0 bases at V and 6 bases at J, with 12 bases in the middle. The CDR3 DNA follows: TGCGCCAGCAGCTTGGAAAACCCTATCGCTGAAGCTTTCTTT. Encoded protein: CASSLENPIAEAFF.

Many counts were recorded for this clonotype. The chain is built from TRBV12-3 or TRBV12-4 and TRBJ1-1; the D gene is possibly TRBD1 (5 bases). CDR3 length equals 11 residues. Trimming left V 2 bases short and J 7 bases short, with 5 bases between. CDR3 sequence: CASSLRGEAFF. The CDR3, as DNA: TGTGCCAGCAGTTTAAGGGGTGAAGCTTTCTTT.

The table lists this clonotype with a few counts. The chain couples TRBV18 to TRBJ1-1; 8 nucleotides line up with TRBD1. Trimming took 4 bases from V and 6 from J; bases not matched to a gene: 7. Germline assignment: CDR1 KGHSH and CDR2 LQKENI. The CDR3 is 14 residues long. The CDR3 spells CASSLRQGLAEAFF. The DNA of the CDR3 is TGTGCCAGCTCACTTAGACAGGGGTTGGCTGAAGCTTTCTTT. Using reference TRBV18 and TRBJ1-1 for the parts outside the CDR3, the full variable domain is NAGVMQNPRHLVRRRGQEARLRCSPMKGHSHVYWYRQLPEEGLKFMVYLQKENIIDESGMPKERFSAEFPKEGPSILRIQQVVRGDSAAYFCASSLRQGLAEAFFGQGTRLTVV.

Many counts were recorded for this clonotype. The chain links TRBV5-1 to TRBJ1-6; D might be TRBD1 (6 bases). The germline CDR1 and CDR2 sequences are SGHRS and YFSETQ. This CDR3 has 16 residues. V shed 4 bases and J shed 7 bases, with 18 bases lying between them. CDR3 nucleotide sequence: TGCGCCAGCAGCCATGGCTTGGACAGCTTAAATTCACCCCTCCACTTT. This encodes CASSHGLDSLNSPLHF.

This clonotype was detected ten times or more. This chain links TRBV2 with TRBJ2-3, with D perhaps assigned TRBD1 or TRBD2 (5 bases each). Per the germline V gene, CDR1 is SNHLY and CDR2 is FYNNEI. The V and J ends lost 4 bases and 0 bases respectively, with 14 bases between them. The CDR3 spans 16 residues. CDR3 loop: CASSGGLAASTDTQYF. CDR3 in DNA: TGTGCCAGCAGTGGGGGCCTAGCAGCCAGCACAGATACGCAGTATTTT.

In this sample, this clonotype turned up many times. The genes are TRBV7-9 and TRBJ1-2; D may be TRBD1 (5 bases). Trimming removed 5 bases at V and 4 bases at J, with 14 bases between. This CDR3 has 14 amino acids. Germline loops: CDR1 SEHNR, CDR2 FQNEAQ (reference sequence). In DNA, the CDR3 is TGTGCCAGCAGCCGGGACCAGATAACCTATGGCTACACCTTC. Amino acid sequence: CASSRDQITYGYTF.

At least ten counts were recorded for this clonotype. The gene calls are TRBV9 and TRBJ2-3, with 10 bases that match TRBD2. The CDR3 consists of 17 residues. The germline V gene encodes CDR1 SGDLS and CDR2 YYNGEE. V lost 0 bases and J lost 6; bases outside the gene matches: 10. The DNA of the CDR3 is TGTGCCAGCAGCGTAGTAAGAAGCGGGGGGGCTATTGATACGCAGTATTTT. It specifies CASSVVRSGGAIDTQYF.

This clonotype was seen at least ten times. The chain uses TRBV20-1 and TRBJ2-3, with TRBD1 as a possible D gene (6 bases). The germline V gene encodes CDR1 DFQATT and CDR2 SNEGSKA (reference sequence). The CDR3 spans 17 residues. Trimming removed 4 bases from V and 3 bases from J, with 23 bases in between. The CDR3 DNA reads TGCAGTGCTATATTGGCTTCTGGGGCAGGGGTGACAGATACGCAGTATTTT. Its translation is CSAILASGAGVTDTQYF.

This clonotype has a count of ten or more. The CDR3 region is CASSPRQGDVSGNTIYF. In DNA, the CDR3 is TGCGCCAGCAGCCCACGACAGGGTGATGTCTCAGGAAACACCATATATTTT. This sequence joins TRBV5-1 and TRBJ1-3, with TRBD1 identical over 7 bases. The CDR3 is 17 amino acids. Germline assignment: CDR1 SGHRS and CDR2 YFSETQ. V shed 4 bases, J shed 4 bases, and the junction held 14 bases outside the gene matches.

For the CDR3, the DNA is TGCGCCAGCAGCGGGGACCCTGGGGAAAAACTGTTTTTT. It specifies CASSGDPGEKLFF. The chain carries TRBV5-1 and TRBJ1-4, with D tentatively TRBD1 (5 bases). Germline V lookup: CDR1 SGHRS, CDR2 YFSETQ. CDR3 length equals 13 residues. Trimming shortened V by 4 bases and J by 8 bases, and 12 bases separated the two germline ends.

This clonotype was recorded a few times. CDR3 DNA sequence: TGCAGTGTAAGGACCCGGAGTAGGGGGCCTGAGCAGTTCTTC. Translated: CSVRTRSRGPEQFF. This chain links TRBV20-1 with TRBJ2-1; 7 bases are a match to TRBD1. V was clipped by 7 bases and J by 9 bases; unmatched bases: 15. This CDR3 contains 14 residues. Germline V gene lookup returns CDR1 DFQATT and CDR2 SNEGSKA (reference sequence).

This clonotype was seen at least ten times. J is TRBJ1-4 and V is TRBV5-1; D gene unclear. This CDR3 region has 14 residues. V shed 4 bases and J shed 5 bases, with 12 bases lying between them. Germline assignment: CDR1 SGHRS and CDR2 YFSETQ. CDR3 amino acids: CASSRDRPNEKLFF. CDR3 DNA: TGCGCCAGCAGCCGAGATCGGCCAAATGAAAAACTGTTTTTT.

The sample holds many counts of this clonotype. The CDR3 is CSASRTGHNEQFF. The CDR3 coding sequence is TGCAGTGCTAGCCGGACAGGCCACAATGAGCAGTTCTTC. V usage is TRBV20-1 and J usage is TRBJ2-1; TRBD1 matches at 7 bases. The germline gives CDR1 DFQATT, CDR2 SNEGSKA (reference sequence). Losses at the gene ends were 3 bases for V and 5 bases for J; bases not matched to a gene: 4. The CDR3 is made up of 13 amino acids.

The chain uses TRBV6-5 and TRBJ1-1; TRBD1 matches at 7 bases. J gave up 5 bases and V 0 bases, and 6 bases lay outside the gene matches. This CDR3 contains 15 residues. Germline V gene data show CDR1 as MNHEY and CDR2 as SVGAGI. CDR3 bases: TGTGCCAGCAGTTACTCGGGACAGTTTGATACTGAAGCTTTCTTT. The encoded protein is CASSYSGQFDTEAFF.

This clonotype was seen at least ten times. This chain uses TRBV20-1 with TRBJ2-1; TRBD2 aligns across 9 bases. V shed 3 bases, J shed 4 bases, and the junction held 13 bases outside the gene matches. CDR1 and CDR2 (germline): DFQATT, SNEGSKA (reference sequence). The CDR3 loop spans 17 amino acids. The CDR3 spells CSASPSEAGGAYNEQFF. For the CDR3, the DNA is TGCAGTGCTAGCCCCAGTGAGGCGGGGGGGGCATACAATGAGCAGTTCTTC.

This clonotype was detected ten times or more. The rearrangement joins TRBV20-1 to TRBJ1-1, with 10 bases that match TRBD1. The CDR3 is 13 residues long. CDR1 and CDR2 from the germline V gene are DFQATT and SNEGSKA (reference sequence). The J segment lost 10 bases and the V segment lost 3 bases, leaving 8 bases of the junction unmatched. The CDR3 DNA reads TGCAGTGCTAGTCTGGCGACAGGGGGCTTAGCTTTCTTT. The encoded protein is CSASLATGGLAFF.

V and J are TRBV6-2 or TRBV6-3 and TRBJ1-2; weak D call: TRBD1 (6 bases). Germline assignment: CDR1 MNHEY and CDR2 SVGEGT. This CDR3 region has 16 residues. With 2 bases removed from V and 5 bases from J, the gap between germline ends came to 18 bases. The CDR3 region is CASSYPGTLVSYGYTF. In DNA, the CDR3 is TGTGCCAGCAGTTACCCCGGGACACTGGTCTCGTATGGCTACACCTTC.

This clonotype was found many times. The gene calls are TRBV24-1 and TRBJ2-7, with D perhaps assigned TRBD1 or TRBD2 (5 bases each). Germline V CDR1 and CDR2: KGHDR, SFDVKD. The CDR3 runs 14 residues. Trimming removed 4 bases at V and 6 bases at J, with 15 bases between. The CDR3 sequence: CATSEPGTAAEQYF. CDR3 sequence (DNA): TGTGCCACCAGTGAGCCCGGGACGGCGGCCGAGCAGTACTTC.

This clonotype was observed many times. The CDR3 bases are TGTGCCAGCAGTTTCCGGACAGGCGTGGTGAACACTGAAGCTTTCTTT. It codes for CASSFRTGVVNTEAFF. The chain joins TRBV12-3 or TRBV12-4 to TRBJ1-1; 7 bases match TRBD1. The V and J ends lost 3 bases and 0 bases, in that order; junction bases with no gene match: 7. This CDR3 has 16 amino acids.

At least ten counts were recorded for this clonotype. The rearrangement uses TRBV6-1 and TRBJ1-2; 9 nucleotides align to TRBD1. This CDR3 contains 15 residues. Germline CDR1 MNHNS, CDR2 SASEGT. The junction had 9 bases not matched to a gene; V was cut back by 5 bases and J by 5 bases. The CDR3 sequence: CASSRPGQGGYGYTF. The CDR3 region has the DNA TGTGCCAGCAGTCGACCGGGACAGGGAGGATATGGCTACACCTTC.